This T cell receptor (beta chain) was captured by sequencing in a study of cytomegalovirus exposure and HLA in healthy donors. Study-wide results and limits: The study recorded about 160 TCR beta chains that were cytomegalovirus-associated. With further analysis later on, most CMV-associated TCR beta chains appeared HLA-restricted.

On this clone: Its target is unknown.

13 Jbeta primers and 60 Vbeta primers were used for the PCR. The table came from immunoSEQ multiplex PCR; TCRdb's copy has only in-frame clones and leaves some out. There are more than 150,000 clones in the sample; more than 70% occur only once, and 1.4% lies in the top ten. Sequencing input: PBMCs. The TCR originated in a girl aged 5 to 17 in good health and CMV-seropositive.

The CDR3 region has the DNA TGTGCCAGCAGCATAGCGGGAGGCGAAGAGACCCAGTACTTC. Protein product: CASSIAGGEETQYF. The chain combines TRBV5-5 with TRBJ2-5; TRBD2 agrees at 10 bases. The CDR3 is 14 residues long. The V and J ends lost 4 bases and 3 bases, in that order; junction bases with no gene match: 3. Looked up from germline, CDR1 is SGHKS and CDR2 is YYEKEE (reference sequence). The complete variable domain, with remaining parts taken from reference TRBV5-5 and TRBJ2-5, reads DAGVTQSPTHLIKTRGQQVTLRCSPISGHKSVSWYQQVLGQGPQFIFQYYEKEERGRGNFPDRFSARQFPNYSSELNVNALLLGDSALYLCASSIAGGEETQYFGPGTRLLVL.